These 23 T cell receptor beta chains were sequenced from one sample in a study of blood T cell repertoires in COVID-19 (TCRdb year 2020). Libraries were made using the immunoSEQ multiplex PCR assay. The table comes from immuneACCESS by way of TCRdb, which keeps in-frame sequences with V and J called. Part of the clones is missing from these tables; in studies checked, under half for an unresolved V gene and the rest for unknown reasons. Present in this sample are tens of thousands of clones, 65% to 90% of which were seen just once. 18% of the sample goes to the ten largest clones. Specimen: peripheral blood. The receptor source for this set is a woman older than 75 with acute or convalescent COVID-19.

The rearrangement uses TRBV7-3 and TRBJ1-1; D gene unclear. Germline assignment: CDR1 SGHTA and CDR2 FQGTGA. V dropped 2 bases and J dropped 5 bases, with 12 bases sitting between them. CDR3 length: 14 residues. CDR3 amino acids: CASSLYGVRTEAFF. The CDR3 DNA follows: TGTGCCAGCAGCTTATACGGGGTTCGGACTGAAGCTTTCTTT.

The rearrangement links TRBV3-1 (or the pseudogene TRBV3-2) to TRBJ2-7; TRBD1 might be the D (8 bases). This CDR3 has 14 residues. V lost 4 bases to trimming and J lost 4 bases, with 14 bases between them. The germline V gene has CDR1 LGHDT and CDR2 YNNKEL (reference sequence). CDR3 residues: CASSPGQGGYEQYF. DNA of the CDR3: TGTGCCAGCAGCCCAGGACAGGGAGGGTACGAGCAGTACTTC.

The chain links TRBV7-2 to TRBJ2-5, with D possibly matching TRBD2 (7 bases). Deletions cut 1 base from V and 2 bases from J, with 8 bases between. The CDR3 length is 14 residues. Per germline, CDR1 SGHTA and CDR2 FQGNSA. CDR3 coding DNA: TGTGCCAGCAGCTTAGAGGGGGGGCAAGAGACCCAGTACTTC. Its translation: CASSLEGGQETQYF.

V is TRBV6-5 and J is TRBJ2-1, with 7 bases lining up with TRBD2. The CDR3 length is 15 residues. V shed 6 bases, J shed 4 bases, and the junction held 9 bases outside the gene matches. Germline lookup yields CDR1 MNHEY and CDR2 SVGAGI. This chain's CDR3 is CASRRLASLYNEQFF. The CDR3, as DNA: TGTGCCAGCAGGCGACTAGCTAGCCTTTACAATGAGCAGTTCTTC.

The V call is TRBV3-1 (or the pseudogene TRBV3-2), the J call TRBJ2-1; the match to TRBD1 covers 9 bases. The CDR3 consists of 18 residues. CDR1 and CDR2 (germline): LGHDT, YNNKEL (reference sequence). After removal of 2 bases from V and 4 bases from J, the junction contained 12 bases not matched to a gene. CDR3 nucleotides: TGTGCCAGCAGCCAAAGACCAGGACAGGGGTTGGGGTACAATGAGCAGTTCTTC. Translation gives CASSQRPGQGLGYNEQFF.

The chain carries TRBV7-9 and TRBJ1-5; 9 bases are a match to TRBD1. CDR1 and CDR2 (germline): SEHNR, FQNEAQ (reference sequence). V trimming: 5 bases; J trimming: 10 bases; junction bases outside the gene matches: 9. The CDR3 is 14 residues long. The CDR3 region has the DNA TGTGCCAGCAGCCGGGACAGGGAGTGGGATCCCCAGCATTTT. Translating gives CASSRDREWDPQHF.

The rearrangement links TRBV7-2 to TRBJ2-1; D might be TRBD2 (6 bases). V lost 5 bases to trimming and J lost 5 bases, with 16 bases between them. This CDR3 is built from 15 residues. Germline V CDR1 and CDR2: SGHTA, FQGNSA. The CDR3 protein is CASSQAGTSHNEQFF. For the CDR3, the DNA is TGTGCCAGCAGCCAGGCCGGGACTTCTCACAATGAGCAGTTCTTC.

V and J are TRBV5-8 and TRBJ1-1; 8 nucleotides match TRBD1. This CDR3 contains 15 residues. The V and J ends lost 4 bases and 5 bases, in that order; junction bases with no gene match: 10. Germline CDR1 SGHTS, CDR2 YDEGEE. The CDR3 spells CASSTVDRGWTEAFF. CDR3 DNA: TGTGCCAGCAGCACGGTCGACAGGGGTTGGACTGAAGCTTTCTTT. Together with reference TRBV5-8 and TRBJ1-1, the CDR3 gives the full variable domain: EAGVTQSPTHLIKTRGQQATLRCSPISGHTSVYWYQQALGLGLQFLLWYDEGEERNRGNFPPRFSGRQFPNYSSELNVNALELEDSALYLCASSTVDRGWTEAFFGQGTRLTVV.

J is TRBJ1-1 and V is TRBV11-2; D call uncertain. V lost 1 base and J 4 bases, leaving 10 bases between the germline ends. The CDR3 totals 14 residues. Germline-derived CDR1 and CDR2 are SGHAT and FQNNGV. DNA for the CDR3: TGTGCCAGCAGCTTAGGGGCGGGATCCACTGAAGCTTTCTTT. Its protein product is CASSLGAGSTEAFF.

V is TRBV18 and J is TRBJ1-2, with D hard to call. Germline loops: CDR1 KGHSH, CDR2 LQKENI. Trimming took off 3 bases at V and 0 bases at J, with 8 bases between the two ends. This CDR3 region has 14 residues. The CDR3 is CASSPEGANYGYTF. The CDR3 region has the DNA TGTGCCAGCTCACCGGAGGGAGCTAACTATGGCTACACCTTC.

This chain joins TRBV11-3 and TRBJ2-7, with 7 bases lining up with TRBD1. The ends lost 7 bases at V and 1 base at J; junction bases unmatched: 16. The CDR3 is made up of 17 amino acids. Germline V gives CDR1 SGHNT, CDR2 YENEEA. In nucleotides, the CDR3 is TGTGCCAGCACCAAACAAACCGGGACAGATCCTTCCTACGAGCAGTACTTC. Its translation is CASTKQTGTDPSYEQYF. Together with reference TRBV11-3 and TRBJ2-7, the CDR3 gives the full variable domain: EAGVVQSPRYKIIEKKQPVAFWCNPISGHNTLYWYLQNLGQGPELLIRYENEEAVDDSQLPKDRFSAERLKGVDSTLKIQPAELGDSAVYLCASTKQTGTDPSYEQYFGPGTRLTVT.

CDR3 nucleotides: TGCGCCAGCAGCTTGAGGGCGCTAGCGGCCTACGAGCAGTACTTC. Translated, it gives CASSLRALAAYEQYF. The chain carries TRBV5-1 and TRBJ2-7; 7 bases line up with TRBD2. CDR1 is SGHRS, CDR2 YFSETQ, per germline. With 1 base clipped from V and 2 bases from J, the junction kept 6 bases outside the gene matches. CDR3 size: 15 residues.

The rearrangement joins TRBV5-1 to TRBJ2-5, with D perhaps TRBD1 (6 bases). V lost 0 bases and J lost 5, with 11 bases in between. The CDR3 consists of 14 residues. Germline CDR1 reads SGHRS; CDR2 reads YFSETQ. The CDR3 sequence is CASSLVGAGETQYF. DNA of the CDR3: TGCGCCAGCAGCTTGGTGGGGGCCGGGGAGACCCAGTACTTC.

V gene TRBV19 combines with J gene TRBJ2-1; 9 nucleotides match TRBD2. Per germline, CDR1 LNHDA and CDR2 SQIVND (reference sequence). The CDR3 is 15 amino acids. V shed 5 bases, J shed 6 bases, and the junction held 8 bases outside the gene matches. CDR3 residues: CASSLSSGAPNEQFF. The CDR3 nucleotides read TGTGCCAGTAGTCTCTCTAGCGGGGCCCCCAATGAGCAGTTCTTC.

This sequence joins TRBV2 and TRBJ2-1; a weak D match, TRBD1 (5 bases). CDR1 and CDR2 (germline): SNHLY, FYNNEI. The CDR3 contains 14 residues. V shed 1 base and J shed 3 bases, with 7 bases lying between them. The CDR3 spells CASSEGGFYNEQFF. The CDR3 DNA reads TGTGCCAGCAGTGAAGGGGGCTTCTACAATGAGCAGTTCTTC. The full variable domain, in which reference TRBV2 and TRBJ2-1 provide the parts outside the CDR3, is EPEVTQTPSHQVTQMGQEVILRCVPISNHLYFYWYRQILGQKVEFLVSFYNNEISEKSEIFDDQFSVERPDGSNFTLKIRSTKLEDSAMYFCASSEGGFYNEQFFGPGTRLTVL.

The chain couples TRBV5-1 to TRBJ2-7; 12 nucleotides align to TRBD1. Germline loops: CDR1 SGHRS, CDR2 YFSETQ. With V trimmed by 4 bases and J by 6 bases, 8 bases remained unmatched. The CDR3 has 15 residues. CDR3 DNA: TGCGCCAGCAGCCAATCCGGGACAGGGGGCTCCGAGCAGTACTTC. It specifies CASSQSGTGGSEQYF.

The V call is TRBV12-3 or TRBV12-4, the J call TRBJ1-5, with D unclear. The germline V and J ends were trimmed by 2 bases and 5 bases, with 7 bases remaining between them. The CDR3 has 13 residues. The CDR3 bases are TGTGCCAGCAGTTTACGGAGGGATCAGCCCCAGCATTTT. Its translation: CASSLRRDQPQHF.

This rearrangement joins TRBV3-1 (or the pseudogene TRBV3-2) to TRBJ2-1, with 10 positions matching TRBD1. The V gene's germline CDR1 is LGHDT and CDR2 YNNKEL (reference sequence). The CDR3 runs to 15 residues. The V gene end was trimmed by 4 bases and the J gene end by 5 bases; junction bases not matched to a gene: 5. The CDR3 DNA sequence: TGTGCCAGCAGCCCCAGACAGGGGGCTCACAATGAGCAGTTCTTC. Amino acid sequence: CASSPRQGAHNEQFF.

The rearrangement uses TRBV7-8 and TRBJ2-7; D is uncertain. Looked up from germline, CDR1 is SGHVS and CDR2 is FQNEAQ. This CDR3 spans 13 amino acids. Trimming pared 0 bases from V and 3 bases from J, leaving 6 bases between. CDR3 sequence: CASSLANSYEQYF. CDR3 sequence (DNA): TGTGCCAGCAGCTTAGCGAACAGCTACGAGCAGTACTTC.

V is TRBV7-2 and J is TRBJ2-3; TRBD2 matches 16 bases. CDR3 length: 17 amino acids. V trimming: 6 bases; J trimming: 3 bases; junction bases outside the gene matches: 6. Looked up from germline, CDR1 is SGHTA and CDR2 is FQGNSA. The CDR3 here is CASRPPGLAGGTDTQYF. DNA for the CDR3: TGTGCCAGCAGACCGCCGGGACTAGCGGGGGGGACAGATACGCAGTATTTT.

The chain recombines TRBV10-3 with TRBJ2-1; 15 positions agree with TRBD2. Trimming removed 6 bases from V and 8 bases from J; junction bases left unmatched: 5. Per germline, CDR1 ENHRY and CDR2 SYGVKD. The CDR3 runs to 15 residues. CDR3 sequence (DNA): TGTGCCATCAGCGGACTAGCGGGGGGGCTCTATGAGCAGTTCTTC. Its protein is CAISGLAGGLYEQFF.

This rearrangement joins TRBV12-5 to TRBJ2-5, with 7 bases that match TRBD1. Germline V lookup: CDR1 LGHNT, CDR2 FRNRAP. The CDR3 covers 15 residues. V gave up 7 bases and J gave up 5 bases; unmatched junction bases: 13. The CDR3 sequence: CASARGQESRETQYF. The DNA of the CDR3 is TGTGCTAGTGCCCGCGGACAGGAATCACGGGAGACCCAGTACTTC. The full variable domain, its missing parts supplied by reference TRBV12-5 and TRBJ2-5, is DARVTQTPRHKVTEMGQEVTMRCQPILGHNTVFWYRQTMMQGLELLAYFRNRAPLDDSGMPKDRFSAEMPDATLATLKIQPSEPRDSAVYFCASARGQESRETQYFGPGTRLLVL.

This chain connects TRBV11-2 to TRBJ1-1; 7 bases fit TRBD1. This CDR3 spans 14 amino acids. Per the germline V gene, CDR1 is SGHAT and CDR2 is FQNNGV. The junction had 9 bases not matched to a gene; V was cut back by 4 bases and J by 7 bases. The CDR3 DNA is TGTGCCAGCAGCTCCAACGACAGGGTCGGTGAAGCTTTCTTT. This codes for CASSSNDRVGEAFF.